Shown below are 26 T cell receptor beta chains from a single sample sequenced in a study of OX40 agonist ivuxolimab in advanced cancers. Using immunoSEQ multiplex PCR, the repertoire was profiled, and TCRdb retains in-frame clones only, with some absent. The table includes approximately 46,000 clones, more than 75% detected once. This material consisted of CD4+ or CD8+ T cells sorted from blood, taken in a trial of the OX40 agonist ivuxolimab. Source of these receptors: an adult with an advanced solid tumor such as melanoma, head and neck, liver or kidney cancer.

CDR3 sequence reads: CASSETGGRDGETQYF. DNA of the CDR3: TGTGCCAGCAGCGAAACAGGGGGAAGGGACGGCGAGACCCAGTACTTC. The V and J genes are TRBV9 and TRBJ2-5; 8 bases align to TRBD1. Trimming cost V 3 bases and J 5 bases; bases outside gene matches: 12. The V gene's germline CDR1 is SGDLS and CDR2 YYNGEE. This CDR3 has 16 amino acids.

This chain uses TRBV6-5 with TRBJ1-1, with D hard to call. The germline V gene encodes CDR1 MNHEY and CDR2 SVGAGI. V was clipped by 5 bases and J by 1 base, with 8 bases between them. The CDR3 extends over 13 amino acids. Written as DNA, the CDR3 is TGTGCCAGCAGTCAACCAGGGAACACTGAAGCTTTCTTT. Translating gives CASSQPGNTEAFF.

The chain links TRBV7-2 to TRBJ2-7, with D uncertain. From germline, CDR1 is SGHTA and CDR2 FQGNSA. V shed 1 base and J shed 6 bases, with 10 bases lying between them. The CDR3 covers 13 residues. CDR3 sequence (DNA): TGTGCCAGCAGCTTAGAACAGATGGGCGAGCAGTACTTC. Protein: CASSLEQMGEQYF.

The V and J genes are TRBV6-1 and TRBJ1-2; D ambiguous. The CDR3 loop spans 13 amino acids. Germline CDR1 is MNHNS and CDR2 is SASEGT. The V and J ends lost 7 bases and 4 bases respectively, with 13 bases between them. The CDR3 DNA reads as TGTGCCAGCACCCAGGACGTGATCTATGGCTACACCTTC. It codes for CASTQDVIYGYTF.

V usage is TRBV5-4 and J usage is TRBJ1-3; D possibly corresponds to TRBD1 (6 bases). The CDR3 is 14 residues long. V gave up 1 base and J gave up 2 bases, with 7 bases separating them. Germline V gene sequence: CDR1 SGHNT, CDR2 YYREEE (reference sequence). The DNA for the CDR3 is TGTGCCAGCAGCTTGAACAGGGCTGGAAACACCATATATTTT. Translated: CASSLNRAGNTIYF.

CDR3 amino acids: CASSVDLINTEAFF. As DNA, the CDR3 is TGTGCCAGCAGTGTAGACCTAATAAACACTGAAGCTTTCTTT. The rearrangement links TRBV2 to TRBJ1-1; no definite D call. Trimming cost V 4 bases and J 2 bases, with 11 bases left between them. Germline values: CDR1 SNHLY, CDR2 FYNNEI. The CDR3 has 14 amino acids.

This chain connects TRBV5-6 to TRBJ2-2, with 8 bases matching TRBD2. Germline CDR1 is SGHDT and CDR2 is YYEEEE. This CDR3 contains 16 residues. With V trimmed by 0 bases and J by 5 bases, 6 bases remained unmatched. Here the CDR3 DNA reads TGTGCCAGCAGCTTGGAAGGTAGCGGGGCAACCGGGGAGCTGTTTTTT. As protein: CASSLEGSGATGELFF.

By frequency in the sample, this clone is medium-sized (0.01 to 0.1%). The rearrangement joins TRBV5-5 to TRBJ2-5; unclear D gene. The CDR3 has 14 residues. Trimming removed 0 bases at V and 1 base at J, with 7 bases between. Germline V CDR1 and CDR2: SGHKS, YYEKEE (reference sequence). The CDR3 sequence: CASSLGSSQETQYF. The CDR3 DNA follows: TGTGCCAGCAGCTTGGGGTCTTCCCAAGAGACCCAGTACTTC. Drawing the rest from reference TRBV5-5 and TRBJ2-5, the complete variable domain is DAGVTQSPTHLIKTRGQQVTLRCSPISGHKSVSWYQQVLGQGPQFIFQYYEKEERGRGNFPDRFSARQFPNYSSELNVNALLLGDSALYLCASSLGSSQETQYFGPGTRLLVL.

This clone was observed a handful of times. CDR3: CASSTSSIMYAFF. The CDR3 DNA reads TGTGCCAGTAGTACGTCCTCCATCATGTACGCTTTCTTT. This chain connects TRBV19 to TRBJ1-1; D not resolved. V gave up 4 bases and J gave up 11 bases, with 17 bases separating them. CDR3 length equals 13 residues. The germline V gene has CDR1 LNHDA and CDR2 SQIVND (reference sequence).

The chain links TRBV27 to TRBJ2-1; D is possibly TRBD2 (6 bases). The V gene lost 5 bases and the J gene lost 2 bases, with 13 bases spanning the gap. This CDR3 comprises 15 residues. The germline gives CDR1 MNHEY, CDR2 SMNVEV (reference sequence). DNA for the CDR3: TGTGCCAGCAGTGAAAGCGGGCCAGCCTACAATGAGCAGTTCTTC. Protein sequence: CASSESGPAYNEQFF.

The V gene is TRBV19, the J gene TRBJ2-7; TRBD2 aligns across 10 bases. The CDR3 has 13 amino acids. Germline V gene lookup returns CDR1 LNHDA and CDR2 SQIVND (reference sequence). The V segment lost 7 bases and the J segment 3 bases; nucleotides outside the gene matches: 3. The CDR3 nucleotides read TGTGCCAGTAAGGTAGCGGGAGGCTACGAGCAGTACTTC. It codes for CASKVAGGYEQYF.

This clone was seen only once. The chain couples TRBV12-5 to TRBJ1-5; 8 bases fit TRBD1. Losses at the gene ends were 3 bases for V and 0 bases for J; bases not matched to a gene: 13. The CDR3 has 19 residues. Per the germline V gene, CDR1 is LGHNT and CDR2 is FRNRAP. The CDR3 coding sequence is TGTGCTAGTGGTTTTGCGCCGGACAGGGACTCCTATAGCAATCAGCCCCAGCATTTT. It yields the protein CASGFAPDRDSYSNQPQHF.

A remark on this clone: Additional DNA sequences in this sample encode the identical CDR3. CDR3 bases: TGTGCCAGCAGCCAATCCCAGGGGGGCTACGAGCAGTACTTC. This translates into CASSQSQGGYEQYF. V is TRBV7-9 and J is TRBJ2-7; perhaps TRBD1 as D (7 bases). Germline lookup yields CDR1 SEHNR and CDR2 FQNEAQ (reference sequence). Trimming left V 5 bases short and J 3 bases short, with 14 bases between. The CDR3 is 14 amino acids.

The count of this clone is one. The V and J genes are TRBV11-2 and TRBJ2-1; 8 bases agree with TRBD2. The germline V gene encodes CDR1 SGHAT and CDR2 FQNNGV. The CDR3 consists of 15 residues. The trim removed 1 base at V and 7 bases at J, leaving 6 bases unmatched. CDR3 protein: CASSLGAGETNEQFF. In nucleotides, the CDR3 is TGTGCCAGCAGCTTAGGAGCGGGAGAAACGAATGAGCAGTTCTTC.

The rearrangement uses TRBV19 and TRBJ2-7, with D possibly being TRBD2 (6 bases). Germline V gene lookup returns CDR1 LNHDA and CDR2 SQIVND (reference sequence). The CDR3 runs to 13 residues. V lost 8 bases, J lost 7 bases, and 18 bases lay in between. In DNA form, the CDR3 reads TGTGCCAGTCGGGACTCTGGTCGGGTTGAGCAGTACTTC. It yields the protein CASRDSGRVEQYF.

A few counts support this clone. The V gene is TRBV5-1, the J gene TRBJ1-6; no firm D call. The germline CDR1 and CDR2 sequences are SGHRS and YFSETQ. The germline V and J ends were trimmed by 4 bases and 8 bases, with 13 bases remaining between them. The CDR3 has 14 amino acids. CDR3 sequence: CASSRGPRDSPLHF. Written as DNA, the CDR3 is TGCGCCAGCAGCCGCGGCCCGCGGGATTCACCCCTCCACTTT. Complete variable domain (other parts from reference TRBV5-1 and TRBJ1-6): KAGVTQTPRYLIKTRGQQVTLSCSPISGHRSVSWYQQTPGQGLQFLFEYFSETQRNKGNFPGRFSGRQFSNSRSEMNVSTLELGDSALYLCASSRGPRDSPLHFGNGTRLTVT.

The chain carries TRBV28 and TRBJ2-3; D is uncertain. Trimming removed 5 bases from V and 0 bases from J, with 9 bases in between. Germline values: CDR1 MDHEN, CDR2 SYDVKM. The CDR3 is 14 residues long. DNA for the CDR3: TGTGCCAGCAGTCTATCTCCCAGCACAGATACGCAGTATTTT. Its protein product is CASSLSPSTDTQYF.

This sequence joins TRBV6-5 and TRBJ1-1, with a possible D match to TRBD1 (5 bases). The germline V gene has CDR1 MNHEY and CDR2 SVGAGI. This CDR3 region has 11 residues. V lost 7 bases and J 8 bases, leaving 11 bases between the germline ends. CDR3 in amino acids: CASTFDREAFF. The CDR3 DNA follows: TGTGCCAGCACCTTCGACAGAGAAGCTTTCTTT.

This chain uses TRBV14 with TRBJ1-1, with a weak D call TRBD1 (5 bases). V was shortened by 2 bases and J by 1 base, with 11 bases between the two germline ends. CDR1 and CDR2 (germline): SGHDN, FVKESK. This CDR3 is 15 amino acids long. Here the CDR3 reads CASSQWSGGNTEAFF. The DNA of the CDR3 is TGTGCCAGCAGCCAATGGAGCGGGGGGAACACTGAAGCTTTCTTT.

This clone has just a few counts. V and J are TRBV29-1 and TRBJ1-1; D might be TRBD1 (6 bases). The V end lost 7 bases, the J end lost 7 bases, and 10 bases lay between the germline ends. The CDR3 sequence is 10 residues long. Germline CDR1 and CDR2: SQVTM and ANQGSEA. The CDR3 bases are TGCAGCGCCGCGGACAGTGAAGCTTTCTTT. It encodes CSAADSEAFF.

The rearrangement joins TRBV7-3 to TRBJ2-1; 11 nucleotides agree with TRBD1. J gave up 8 bases and V 5 bases, and 8 bases lay outside the gene matches. From germline, CDR1 is SGHTA and CDR2 FQGTGA. The CDR3 is 15 amino acids. CDR3 DNA sequence: TGTGCCAGCAGCCAGGACAGGGGGCGGTTCTATGAGCAGTTCTTC. Translating it yields CASSQDRGRFYEQFF.

The chain joins TRBV5-5 to TRBJ2-7; D is uncertain. V was pared by 5 bases and J by 3 bases, with 15 bases between. The CDR3 loop spans 14 amino acids. Germline V CDR1 and CDR2: SGHKS, YYEKEE (reference sequence). CDR3 nucleotides: TGTGCCAGCAGTTCGGGCCTAGAAGTCTACGAGCAGTACTTC. Protein sequence: CASSSGLEVYEQYF.

This clone was counted only a few times. The chain uses TRBV7-9 and TRBJ2-5; 9 bases match TRBD2. This CDR3 has 15 residues. V trimming: 5 bases; J trimming: 7 bases; junction bases outside the gene matches: 11. Germline CDR1 and CDR2: SEHNR and FQNEAQ (reference sequence). In DNA, the CDR3 is TGTGCCAGCAGCGGTACTAAGCGGGGGGCCCCGACCCAGTACTTC. It codes for CASSGTKRGAPTQYF.

The V call is TRBV9, the J call TRBJ2-3, with 7 bases lining up with TRBD1. Per the germline V gene, CDR1 is SGDLS and CDR2 is YYNGEE. Trimming took 4 bases from V and 3 from J; bases not matched to a gene: 5. The CDR3 has 14 residues. The CDR3 DNA follows: TGTGCCAGCAGCCAACGGGACAGTACAGATACGCAGTATTTT. It is translated as CASSQRDSTDTQYF.

The rearrangement joins TRBV18 to TRBJ1-4; D is unresolved. The CDR3 is 14 residues long. The germline V gene encodes CDR1 KGHSH and CDR2 LQKENI. V shed 4 bases and J shed 8 bases, with 14 bases lying between them. This CDR3 is CASSLGHLWEKLFF. The CDR3 coding sequence is TGTGCCAGCTCACTAGGTCACCTATGGGAAAAACTGTTTTTT.

This chain uses TRBV21-1 with TRBJ2-7. TRBV21-1 is labeled a pseudogene. This CDR3 spans 14 amino acids. The CDR3 region has the DNA TGTGCCAGCAGCAAAAGGGAATACCGCTACGAGCAGTACTTC. Residues: CASSKREYRYEQYF.